Reported below is one TCR beta chain. Its target is unknown. V dropped 1 base and J dropped 6 bases, with 16 bases sitting between them. Germline lookup yields CDR1 SGHDT and CDR2 YYEEEE. CDR3 length equals 16 residues. PCR amplification relied on 60 Vbeta primers (plus 13 Jbeta primers). TCRdb keeps only in-frame clones here, not all; method: immunoSEQ multiplex PCR. In the table there are around 140,000 clones, around 86% of which are singletons. This entry comes from a study of cytomegalovirus exposure and HLA in healthy donors. Findings and limits, study-wide: Reported results showed that the classifier diagnosed cytomegalovirus status with high specificity and sensitivity. Based on reports, TCR beta sequences accurately predicted HLA-A and HLA-B alleles for most subjects. HLA alleles were associated with 16,951 TCR beta sequences in a later analysis at 0.05 false discovery rate. Follow-up analysis seemed to connect common viral pathogens with several of the most significant clusters identified.

The specimen was PBMCs. This chain connects TRBV5-6 to TRBJ1-4; no clear D gene. The clonotype was recovered from a woman between 50 and 59 years old in good health and CMV-seropositive. The CDR3 here is CASSLPQTGMDEKLFF. The CDR3, as DNA: TGTGCCAGCAGCTTGCCGCAGACGGGAATGGATGAAAAACTGTTTTTT.